These 10 T cell receptor beta chains came from one sample sequenced in a study of CD8 T cells in Susac syndrome. Random hexamers were used to reverse transcribe an amount of roughly 0.5 to 1 ug RNA. TCRdb redid the calling of the immunoSEQ multiplex PCR reads with MiXCR, one entry per CDR3 protein. The data show some 240,000 distinct CDR3 sequences, 90% to 96% seen once. The sequencing input was CD4+ T cells from PBMCs. Every receptor here comes from a human donor with Susac syndrome.

The chain employs TRBV20-1 and TRBJ2-7; 9 nucleotides align to TRBD2. V gave up 2 bases and J gave up 0 bases; unmatched junction bases: 5. The germline CDR1 and CDR2 sequences are DFQATT and SNEGSKA (reference sequence). There are 15 residues in the CDR3. CDR3 residues: CSARRTSARSYEQYF. Written as DNA, the CDR3 is TGCAGTGCTAGACGGACTAGCGCCCGCTCCTACGAGCAGTACTTC.

This CDR3 is CATSRQPPRDGYTF. CDR3 DNA: TGTGCCACCAGCAGACAACCCCCCCGGGATGGCTACACCTTC. The genes are TRBV15 and TRBJ1-2; D call uncertain. The CDR3 runs 14 residues. Looked up from germline, CDR1 is LNHNV and CDR2 is YYDKDF (reference sequence). The germline V and J ends were trimmed by 2 bases and 6 bases, with 13 bases remaining between them.

The rearrangement joins TRBV6-2 or TRBV6-3 to TRBJ2-3; D not resolved. V lost 5 bases to trimming and J lost 4 bases, with 7 bases between them. Germline V gives CDR1 MNHEY, CDR2 SVGEGT. The CDR3 length is 12 residues. The CDR3 region has the DNA TGTGCCAGCAGTCGAGCCCCAGATACGCAGTATTTT. Translating gives CASSRAPDTQYF.

V gene TRBV4-1 combines with J gene TRBJ2-1, with TRBD2 identical over 10 bases. Germline V lookup: CDR1 MGHRA, CDR2 YSYEKL. This CDR3 comprises 15 residues. Trimming took 7 bases from V and 6 from J; bases not matched to a gene: 9. The chain's CDR3 is CASTPLAGLSNEQFF. As DNA, the CDR3 is TGCGCCAGCACCCCACTAGCGGGATTAAGCAATGAGCAGTTCTTC.

V is TRBV11-3 and J is TRBJ2-1; the D gene is possibly TRBD2 (7 bases). The length of the CDR3 is 15 residues. In germline, CDR1 is SGHNT, CDR2 YENEEA. V lost 5 bases, J lost 3 bases, and 14 bases lay in between. CDR3 protein: CASSPRGGGYNEQFF. As DNA, the CDR3 is TGTGCCAGCAGCCCCCGGGGAGGGGGCTACAATGAGCAGTTCTTC.

This rearrangement joins TRBV12-3 or TRBV12-4 to TRBJ2-4, with a weak D call TRBD2 (5 bases). The ends were cut back, 5 bases at V and 5 bases at J, with 16 bases in the middle. The CDR3 is 15 residues long. For the CDR3, the DNA is TGTGCCAGCAGTCCCCGGAGGCTCTACGAAAACATTCAGTACTTC. This encodes CASSPRRLYENIQYF.

The chain employs TRBV7-9 and TRBJ2-2; no clear D. Germline CDR1 and CDR2: SEHNR and FQNEAQ (reference sequence). The CDR3 consists of 14 residues. The V end was cut by 1 base, the J end by 7 bases, with 10 bases between. CDR3 in amino acids: CASSLELRYGELFF. As DNA, the CDR3 is TGTGCCAGCAGCTTAGAGCTACGATACGGGGAGCTGTTTTTT.

The chain links TRBV3-1 to TRBJ2-1; 8 bases match TRBD2. The CDR3 is 15 amino acids. In germline, CDR1 is LGHDT, CDR2 YNNKEL (reference sequence). Trimming took 3 bases from V and 8 from J; bases not matched to a gene: 9. This CDR3 reads CASSHSGTKSDEQFF. The DNA for the CDR3 is TGTGCCAGCAGCCATAGCGGGACCAAATCGGATGAGCAGTTCTTC.

The chain carries TRBV9 and TRBJ1-1, with 9 positions matching TRBD1. Germline CDR1 is SGDLS and CDR2 is YYNGEE. The CDR3 is 14 residues long. The junction had 3 bases not matched to a gene; V was cut back by 0 bases and J by 6 bases. The CDR3 DNA reads TGTGCCAGCAGCGTAGCGGACAGGGGCCCTGAAGCTTTCTTT. Residues: CASSVADRGPEAFF.

In its sample, this clonotype was seen once. The chain is built from TRBV20-1 and TRBJ1-3; D is ambiguous. The CDR3 is 12 residues long. Trimming cost V 4 bases and J 3 bases, with 7 bases left between them. Germline CDR1 reads DFQATT; CDR2 reads SNEGSKA (reference sequence). CDR3 DNA sequence: TGCAGTGCTAAAGGCATTGGAAACACCATATATTTT. This gives the protein CSAKGIGNTIYF.